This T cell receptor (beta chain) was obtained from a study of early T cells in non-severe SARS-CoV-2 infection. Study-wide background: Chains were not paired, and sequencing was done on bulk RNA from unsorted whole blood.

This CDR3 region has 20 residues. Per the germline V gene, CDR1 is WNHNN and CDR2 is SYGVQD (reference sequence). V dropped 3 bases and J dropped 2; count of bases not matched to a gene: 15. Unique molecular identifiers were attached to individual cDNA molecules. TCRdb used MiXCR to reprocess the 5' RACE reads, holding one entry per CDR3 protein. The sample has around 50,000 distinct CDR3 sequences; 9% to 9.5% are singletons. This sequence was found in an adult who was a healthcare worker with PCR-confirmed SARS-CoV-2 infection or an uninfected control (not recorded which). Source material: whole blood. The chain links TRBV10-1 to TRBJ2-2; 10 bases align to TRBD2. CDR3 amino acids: CASSEGASGRAPINTGELFF. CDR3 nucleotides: TGCGCCAGCAGTGAAGGCGCAAGCGGGAGGGCCCCCATTAACACCGGGGAGCTGTTTTTT.